In this sample, the clone carrying this TCR beta chain turned up a few times. What it binds is unknown. The sample comes from a study of CD8 T cells in ankylosing spondylitis. Findings and limits, study-wide: Reportedly, significant enrichment of disease-linked clones occurred in matched ankylosing spondylitis synovial fluid. Ankylosing spondylitis blood appeared to be characterized by a TCR beta motif of roughly eight highly homologous variants.

Quantitative 5'-RACE with molecular barcodes was used to make the TCR beta libraries. TCRdb reanalysed the 5' RACE reads using MiXCR and keeps one entry per CDR3 protein. The sample carries about 150,000 distinct CDR3 sequences, 40% to 50% recorded once. V lost 3 bases to trimming and J lost 0 bases; unmatched junction nucleotides: 3. The CDR3 is made up of 15 amino acids. Germline CDR1 and CDR2: MGHRA and YSYEKL. The sequence derives from a male donor with ankylosing spondylitis. The sequenced sample consisted of synovial fluid, either unsorted or a sorted T cell fraction (not recorded which). The chain is built from TRBV4-1 and TRBJ1-2; TRBD1 matches at 8 bases. The CDR3 bases are TGCGCCAGCAGCCAGCGGACAGGGACTAACTATGGCTACACCTTC. Its translation is CASSQRTGTNYGYTF.